The present entry profiles one T cell receptor beta chain with its context. The antigen is not known. This sample is drawn from a study of cytomegalovirus exposure and HLA in healthy donors. General study findings and limits: For TCR beta chains, V- and J-gene trimming was later linked to a missense DCLRE1C variant. Among TCR beta chains, those listed as cytomegalovirus-associated numbered roughly 150. CMV antigen specificity was confirmed in vitro for three CMV-associated chains.

The J segment lost 7 bases and the V segment lost 7 bases, leaving 10 bases of the junction unmatched. This CDR3 is 14 amino acids long. Germline V CDR1 and CDR2: MNHEY, SMNVEV (reference sequence). All the people who gave samples were healthy bone marrow donors. The primer mix had 60 Vbeta and 13 Jbeta primers. The data were produced by immunoSEQ multiplex PCR, yet TCRdb's version contains in-frame clones alone and is incomplete. This table holds around 170,000 clones, more than 75% found once. The receptor comes from a woman aged 18 to 35 in good health and CMV-seronegative. This rearrangement joins TRBV27 to TRBJ2-1; 7 bases line up with TRBD1. The sample comprised PBMCs. Here the CDR3 DNA reads TGTGCCAGCAATCGGGACAGCGGACTGAATGAGCAGTTCTTC. It encodes CASNRDSGLNEQFF.